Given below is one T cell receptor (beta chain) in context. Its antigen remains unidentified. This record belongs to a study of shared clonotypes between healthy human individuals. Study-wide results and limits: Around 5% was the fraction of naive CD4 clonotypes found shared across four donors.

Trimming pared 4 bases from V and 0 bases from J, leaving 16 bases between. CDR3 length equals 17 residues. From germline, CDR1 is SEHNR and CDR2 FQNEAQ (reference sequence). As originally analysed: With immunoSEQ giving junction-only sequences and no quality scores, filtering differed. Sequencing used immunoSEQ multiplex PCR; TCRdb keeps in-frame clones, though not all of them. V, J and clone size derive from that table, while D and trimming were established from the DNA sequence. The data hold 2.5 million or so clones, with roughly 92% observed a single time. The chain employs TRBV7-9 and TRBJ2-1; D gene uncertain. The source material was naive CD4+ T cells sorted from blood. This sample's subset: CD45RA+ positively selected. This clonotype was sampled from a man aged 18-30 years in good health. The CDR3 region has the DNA TGTGCCAGCAGCTCGGGCAAAACAGCTAGCTCCTACAATGAGCAGTTCTTC. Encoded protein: CASSSGKTASSYNEQFF.